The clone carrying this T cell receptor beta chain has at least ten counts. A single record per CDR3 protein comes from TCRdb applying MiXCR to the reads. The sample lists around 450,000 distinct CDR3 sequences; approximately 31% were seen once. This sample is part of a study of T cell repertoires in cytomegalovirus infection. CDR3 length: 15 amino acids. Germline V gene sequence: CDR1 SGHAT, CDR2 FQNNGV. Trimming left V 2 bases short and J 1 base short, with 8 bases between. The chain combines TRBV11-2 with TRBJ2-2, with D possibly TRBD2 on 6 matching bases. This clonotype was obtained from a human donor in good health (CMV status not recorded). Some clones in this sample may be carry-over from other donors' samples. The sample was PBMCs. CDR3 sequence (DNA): TGTGCCAGCAGCTTAAAGCGGGTGAACACCGGGGAGCTGTTTTTT. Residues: CASSLKRVNTGELFF.